These 10 T cell receptor beta chains share one sample of origin, sequenced in a study of shared clonotypes between healthy human individuals. Sequencing was performed with immunoSEQ multiplex PCR; in TCRdb, only in-frame clones are kept and a portion is missing. Of under 600,000 clones listed, 95% to 98% are singletons. The sample was naive CD4+ T cells sorted from blood. Subset given: CD45RA+ positively selected. All receptors come from a woman in her thirties in good health.

This clone appeared a single time. V usage is TRBV2 and J usage is TRBJ2-1, with D possibly being TRBD2 (6 bases). Trimming stripped 8 bases from V and 5 bases from J, with 16 bases between. CDR1 SNHLY and CDR2 FYNNEI come from the germline V gene. CDR3 length: 14 amino acids. CDR3 sequence (DNA): TGTGCCAGCGGTCGGAGGGCGGCCAACAATGAGCAGTTCTTC. Amino acids: CASGRRAANNEQFF.

This chain uses TRBV9 with TRBJ2-7; no clear D gene. The CDR3 covers 11 residues. Trimming left V 0 bases short and J 3 bases short, with 1 base between. Germline V gives CDR1 SGDLS, CDR2 YYNGEE. The CDR3 DNA reads TGTGCCAGCAGCGTAGGCTACGAGCAGTACTTC. Translation gives CASSVGYEQYF.

Of note for this clone: This same CDR3 is encoded by further DNA sequences in the sample. The rearrangement joins TRBV19 to TRBJ2-1; D not certain. CDR1 LNHDA and CDR2 SQIVND come from the germline V gene (reference sequence). The CDR3 runs 14 residues. V lost 8 bases and J lost 0, with 11 bases in between. The CDR3 sequence is CASSRGSSYNEQFF. The DNA for the CDR3 is TGTGCCAGTTCTCGCGGAAGCTCCTACAATGAGCAGTTCTTC. The full variable domain, rest sourced from reference TRBV19 and TRBJ2-1, is DGGITQSPKYLFRKEGQNVTLSCEQNLNHDAMYWYRQDPGQGLRLIYYSQIVNDFQKGDIAEGYSVSREKKESFPLTVTSAQKNPTAFYLCASSRGSSYNEQFFGPGTRLTVL.

The chain has TRBV5-1 and TRBJ2-1, with D tentatively TRBD1 or TRBD2 (5 bases each). The V and J ends lost 1 base and 8 bases respectively, with 13 bases between them. The CDR3 sequence is 14 residues long. Germline values: CDR1 SGHRS, CDR2 YFSETQ. CDR3 DNA sequence: TGCGCCAGCAGCTTGAGGTCGGGACGGTATGAGCAGTTCTTC. It codes for CASSLRSGRYEQFF.

V and J are TRBV6-5 and TRBJ2-7; D gene uncertain. Germline values: CDR1 MNHEY, CDR2 SVGAGI. The CDR3 covers 12 residues. V was clipped by 5 bases and J by 7 bases, with 12 bases between them. CDR3 nucleotides: TGTGCCAGCAGTCTTGGACGGCAAGAGCAGTACTTC. Amino acids: CASSLGRQEQYF.

The chain recombines TRBV5-1 with TRBJ2-7; possibly TRBD1 or TRBD2 for D (5 bases each). Per germline, CDR1 SGHRS and CDR2 YFSETQ. The CDR3 has 13 amino acids. V lost 5 bases and J lost 3, with 12 bases in between. CDR3 DNA sequence: TGCGCCAGCAGGACAGATAGCGACTACGAGCAGTACTTC. Translation gives CASRTDSDYEQYF.

Here the CDR3 reads CASSSEKLFF. In DNA, the CDR3 is TGCGCCAGCAGTTCGGAAAAACTGTTTTTT. This rearrangement joins TRBV4-1 to TRBJ1-4; D not certain. This CDR3 is 10 amino acids long. The V end lost 6 bases, the J end lost 8 bases, and 4 bases lay between the germline ends. The germline V gene has CDR1 MGHRA and CDR2 YSYEKL.

The chain is built from TRBV11-3 and TRBJ2-2; D call uncertain. Germline V lookup: CDR1 SGHNT, CDR2 YENEEA. This CDR3 contains 15 residues. The V end was cut by 2 bases, the J end by 6 bases, with 13 bases between. CDR3 residues: CASSLKGVVPGELFF. CDR3 DNA: TGTGCCAGCAGCTTAAAAGGAGTGGTGCCCGGGGAGCTGTTTTTT.

The chain carries TRBV23-1 and TRBJ1-2, with D possibly matching TRBD1 (5 bases). Being an ORF, TRBV23-1 has a function that is uncertain. V lost 4 bases, J lost 7 bases, and 22 bases lay in between. CDR3 size: 16 residues. The CDR3 loop reads CASSRVVNRGLCGYTF. CDR3 DNA sequence: TGCGCCAGCAGTCGCGTTGTAAACCGGGGGTTATGTGGCTACACCTTC.

The V call is TRBV5-1, the J call TRBJ1-1; D ambiguous. The CDR3 is made up of 14 amino acids. The germline CDR1 and CDR2 sequences are SGHRS and YFSETQ. V lost 0 bases and J lost 1, with 7 bases in between. Written as DNA, the CDR3 is TGCGCCAGCAGCTTGGACATTCGGAACACTGAAGCTTTCTTT. Translated: CASSLDIRNTEAFF.